This T cell receptor (beta chain) appears in the sequencing data of a study of monozygotic twins with inflammatory bowel disease. Broader study findings: IBD patients share fewer clonotypes with other people than healthy twins do, especially with disease activity.

Concerning this clonotype itself: Antigen specificity is unknown.

There are 16 residues in the CDR3. Germline V lookup: CDR1 LNHDA, CDR2 SQIVND (reference sequence). No DNA is given; TCRdb re-called the 5' RACE reads and lists each CDR3 protein once. The sample includes tens of thousands of distinct CDR3 sequences. The chain carries TRBV19 and TRBJ2-7; with no DNA, the TCRdb D assignment of TRBD2 cannot be verified. The receptor's source is a human donor with ulcerative colitis or Crohn's disease, or a healthy co-twin of an affected twin (not recorded which). Specimen: blood. The CDR3 sequence is CASSQGLAGGRYEQYF.